The present T cell receptor beta chain was sequenced within a study of cytomegalovirus exposure and HLA in healthy donors. Trimming shortened V by 1 base and J by 1 base, and 7 bases separated the two germline ends. Per germline, CDR1 MGHDK and CDR2 SYGVNS. The CDR3 contains 14 residues. Method: immunoSEQ multiplex PCR; TCRdb's copy keeps in-frame clones and lacks some. Of 250,000 or so clones listed, roughly 90% were seen once; the top ten hold approximately 12%. This clonotype originated in a man aged 18 to 30 in good health and CMV-seropositive. The J gene is TRBJ1-1, the V gene TRBV25-1, with no clear D. Sequenced: PBMCs. In DNA form, the CDR3 reads TGTGCCAGCAGTGAATCAGGAACGAACACTGAAGCTTTCTTT. Protein: CASSESGTNTEAFF.